These 20 T cell receptor beta chains share one sample of origin, sequenced in a study of OX40 agonist ivuxolimab in advanced cancers. Sequenced by immunoSEQ multiplex PCR; TCRdb stores in-frame clones only, minus some. The table shows more than 100,000 clones, with about 93% occurring only once. Sequenced here: CD4+ or CD8+ T cells sorted from blood, sampled in a trial of the OX40 agonist ivuxolimab. The receptors come from an adult with an advanced solid tumor such as melanoma, head and neck, liver or kidney cancer.

V and J are TRBV19 and TRBJ1-3, with D uncertain. Trimming took 8 bases from V and 1 from J, leaving 6 bases between them. CDR3 length: 12 amino acids. Germline CDR1 is LNHDA and CDR2 is SQIVND (reference sequence). CDR3 nucleotide sequence: TGTGCCAGTGGGGTATCTGGAAACACCATATATTTT. It translates to CASGVSGNTIYF.

The chain carries TRBV7-2 and TRBJ1-3, with a tentative D call TRBD1 (5 bases). V lost 4 bases and J lost 7, with 11 bases in between. In germline, CDR1 is SGHTA, CDR2 FQGNSA. The CDR3 runs 13 residues. For the CDR3, the DNA is TGTGCCAGCAGCTCCGGAGGGGCGAACACCATATATTTT. Amino acids: CASSSGGANTIYF.

This chain uses TRBV7-2 with TRBJ1-1; a weak D match, TRBD1 (6 bases). Germline V gives CDR1 SGHTA, CDR2 FQGNSA. Trimming removed 2 bases from V and 6 bases from J, with 10 bases in between. The CDR3 is made up of 13 amino acids. CDR3 amino acids: CASSLRGTAEAFF. CDR3 sequence (DNA): TGTGCCAGCAGCTTAAGGGGGACGGCTGAAGCTTTCTTT.

J is TRBJ2-1 and V is TRBV6-5, with 7 bases aligning to TRBD2. The CDR3 totals 15 residues. With V trimmed by 6 bases and J by 4 bases, 9 bases remained unmatched. Germline V gene lookup returns CDR1 MNHEY and CDR2 SVGAGI. CDR3 sequence reads: CASSSLAERYNEQFF. Here the CDR3 DNA reads TGTGCCAGCAGCTCCCTAGCGGAGAGGTACAATGAGCAGTTCTTC.

The chain combines TRBV6-1 with TRBJ2-3, with 7 bases aligning to TRBD1. Trimming at V came to 5 bases and at J to 0 bases, leaving 2 bases not matched to a gene. This CDR3 is built from 14 residues. CDR1 MNHNS and CDR2 SASEGT come from the germline V gene. The CDR3 loop is CASSTGDSTDTQYF. In nucleotides, the CDR3 is TGTGCCAGCAGTACAGGGGACAGCACAGATACGCAGTATTTT.

The chain employs TRBV19 and TRBJ1-2; D is unclear. The CDR3 is 15 amino acids. CDR1 LNHDA and CDR2 SQIVND come from the germline V gene (reference sequence). The V gene lost 6 bases and the J gene lost 1 base, with 15 bases spanning the gap. DNA of the CDR3: TGTGCCAGTAGCAATACTGCTACCTTTAACTATGGCTACACCTTC. This translates into CASSNTATFNYGYTF.

This clone was seen a few times. The CDR3 protein is CSVADPSDEKLFF. In nucleotides, the CDR3 is TGCAGCGTTGCGGACCCCAGCGATGAAAAACTGTTTTTT. The gene calls are TRBV29-1 and TRBJ1-4; D not resolved. CDR1 and CDR2 from the germline V gene are SQVTM and ANQGSEA. This CDR3 is built from 13 residues. V lost 4 bases and J lost 6, with 12 bases in between.

V gene TRBV5-5 combines with J gene TRBJ2-1, with no clear D. Trimming took off 6 bases at V and 4 bases at J, with 8 bases between the two ends. CDR1 is SGHKS, CDR2 YYEKEE, per germline (reference sequence). This CDR3 is built from 12 residues. For the CDR3, the DNA is TGTGCCAGCAAAGAGCAGTACAATGAGCAGTTCTTC. Protein product: CASKEQYNEQFF.

This clone was recorded once. V gene TRBV15 combines with J gene TRBJ1-4; TRBD1 is a possible D gene (5 bases). CDR3 length: 18 amino acids. V lost 5 bases and J lost 0, with 19 bases in between. The germline V gene encodes CDR1 LNHNV and CDR2 YYDKDF (reference sequence). For the CDR3, the DNA is TGTGCCACCAGCCGAAGTCCGCGGACACTTGCAACTAATGAAAAACTGTTTTTT. This sequence encodes CATSRSPRTLATNEKLFF. Combining the CDR3 with reference TRBV15 and TRBJ1-4 gives the whole variable domain DAMVIQNPRYQVTQFGKPVTLSCSQTLNHNVMYWYQQKSSQAPKLLFHYYDKDFNNEADTPDNFQSRRPNTSFCFLDIRSPGLGDTAMYLCATSRSPRTLATNEKLFFGSGTQLSVL.

The chain couples TRBV5-1 to TRBJ1-5, with 8 bases aligning to TRBD1. Germline V CDR1 and CDR2: SGHRS, YFSETQ. This CDR3 contains 16 residues. V lost 0 bases to trimming and J lost 5 bases; unmatched junction nucleotides: 7. The CDR3 nucleotides read TGCGCCAGCAGCTTGGAGGGCAGGGGGCCGGATCAGCCCCAGCATTTT. It is translated as CASSLEGRGPDQPQHF.

V and J are TRBV5-1 and TRBJ2-1, with 14 bases fitting TRBD2. With 5 bases clipped from V and 10 bases from J, the junction kept 5 bases outside the gene matches. The CDR3 contains 14 residues. Germline V gene data show CDR1 as SGHRS and CDR2 as YFSETQ. The CDR3 sequence: CASRPGLAGEEQFF. For the CDR3, the DNA is TGCGCCAGCAGGCCGGGACTAGCGGGAGAGGAGCAGTTCTTC.

The genes are TRBV2 and TRBJ1-1; 7 bases are shared with TRBD1. The V gene end was trimmed by 8 bases and the J gene end by 0 bases; junction bases not matched to a gene: 0. Germline CDR1 is SNHLY and CDR2 is FYNNEI. CDR3 size: 12 residues. In DNA, the CDR3 is TGTGCCAGCGACAGGGTGAACACTGAAGCTTTCTTT. This translates into CASDRVNTEAFF.

The rearrangement joins TRBV7-3 to TRBJ1-1, with a possible D match to TRBD1 (5 bases). V was shortened by 5 bases and J by 4 bases, with 14 bases between the two germline ends. The CDR3 loop spans 14 amino acids. Per germline, CDR1 SGHTA and CDR2 FQGTGA. The CDR3 nucleotides read TGTGCCAGCAGCACTGACAGCTTCAGCACTGAAGCTTTCTTT. It is translated as CASSTDSFSTEAFF.

The V and J genes are TRBV28 and TRBJ2-7; D ambiguous. This CDR3 comprises 11 residues. The V gene lost 3 bases and the J gene lost 5 bases, with 5 bases spanning the gap. Germline V gives CDR1 MDHEN, CDR2 SYDVKM. The CDR3 DNA reads TGTGCCAGCAGTTTCGGCCACGAGCAGTACTTC. Its protein product is CASSFGHEQYF.

The rearrangement joins TRBV10-2 to TRBJ2-7; 9 positions match TRBD2. This CDR3 comprises 14 residues. After removal of 7 bases from V and 4 bases from J, the junction contained 8 bases not matched to a gene. CDR1 is WSHSY, CDR2 SAAADI, per germline. The CDR3 bases are TGCGCCAGCACAAGCGGGGGGCAATCTTACGAGCAGTACTTC. Residues: CASTSGGQSYEQYF.

This sequence joins TRBV2 and TRBJ1-6; 7 nucleotides line up with TRBD1. Germline trimming cut 6 bases from V and 6 bases from J; bases unmatched to any gene: 8. The length of the CDR3 is 15 residues. Germline lookup yields CDR1 SNHLY and CDR2 FYNNEI. The CDR3 DNA reads as TGTGCCAGCAGCCCCGAGGGGACAGCTAATTCACCCCTCCACTTT. It encodes CASSPEGTANSPLHF.

This chain links TRBV7-3 with TRBJ2-5, with D possibly being TRBD2 (6 bases). This CDR3 is built from 14 residues. Trimming cost V 5 bases and J 4 bases, with 14 bases left between them. Per the germline V gene, CDR1 is SGHTA and CDR2 is FQGTGA. This CDR3 reads CASSPQGEVETQYF. CDR3 sequence (DNA): TGTGCCAGCAGCCCCCAAGGGGAGGTAGAGACCCAGTACTTC.

The V and J genes are TRBV18 and TRBJ2-1; 11 bases map to TRBD2. V lost 3 bases, J lost 8 bases, and 9 bases stayed unmatched. This CDR3 is 16 amino acids long. CDR1 and CDR2 (germline): KGHSH, LQKENI. The CDR3 loop is CASSPKLAGVGYEQFF. The CDR3 region has the DNA TGTGCCAGCTCACCTAAACTAGCGGGAGTAGGTTATGAGCAGTTCTTC.

CDR3 DNA: TGTGCCAGCAGCTTAGACAGGGGGACCTACGAGCAGTACTTC. Residues: CASSLDRGTYEQYF. The chain joins TRBV7-9 to TRBJ2-7; TRBD1 matches 8 bases. V lost 1 base to trimming and J lost 2 bases; unmatched junction nucleotides: 1. There are 14 residues in the CDR3. Germline loops: CDR1 SEHNR, CDR2 FQNEAQ (reference sequence).

This chain links TRBV4-3 with TRBJ2-3; 16 bases line up with TRBD2. CDR1 and CDR2 from the germline V gene are LGHNA and YSLEER. V lost 3 bases to trimming and J lost 0 bases; unmatched junction nucleotides: 9. The CDR3 covers 20 residues. The CDR3 coding sequence is TGCGCCAGCAGCCACCCCCCCGGGACTAGCGGGGGGGCCAGCACAGATACGCAGTATTTT. This codes for CASSHPPGTSGGASTDTQYF.